The 9 T cell receptor beta chains below were found in one sample sequenced in a study of T cells in Graves' hyperthyroidism and ophthalmopathy. TCR beta CDR3 sequences were amplified from RNA transcripts. The HTBI primer set drove a first-round RT-PCR of the TCR CDR3. Each CDR3 protein gets one entry after TCRdb re-called the multiplex PCR reads with MiXCR. The sample records around 350,000 distinct CDR3 sequences, about a fifth being singletons. The sequenced sample consisted of blood. The source is a young woman with Graves' hyperthyroidism.

This clonotype was counted at least ten times. CDR3: CASGLDRGDNTGELFF. Written as DNA, the CDR3 is TGTGCTAGTGGTTTGGACAGGGGGGACAACACCGGGGAGCTGTTTTTT. The chain carries TRBV12-5 and TRBJ2-2; TRBD1 matches at 8 bases. This CDR3 contains 16 residues. Germline assignment: CDR1 LGHNT and CDR2 FRNRAP. Trimming took 1 base from V and 2 from J; bases not matched to a gene: 3.

This clonotype has at least ten counts. V is TRBV9 and J is TRBJ1-1; TRBD1 is a possible D gene (5 bases). Trimming shortened V by 3 bases and J by 1 base, and 7 bases separated the two germline ends. The germline V gene has CDR1 SGDLS and CDR2 YYNGEE. The CDR3 length is 13 residues. The CDR3 DNA reads TGTGCCAGCAGCGCCGGACAGAACACTGAAGCTTTCTTT. The encoded protein is CASSAGQNTEAFF.

This clonotype appeared a single time. At one end the junction does not follow the germline gene, possibly because of a read error. The gene calls are TRBV10-3 and TRBJ1-1; no reliable D call. Germline V gene data show CDR1 as ENHRY and CDR2 as SYGVKD. The CDR3 is 14 residues long. DNA of the CDR3: TGTGCCATCAGTGAATTCCGGGAATCCCTACGAAATACTTTT. It translates to CAISEFRESLRNTF.

This clonotype has a count of ten or more. The chain is built from TRBV6-5 and TRBJ2-7, with D possibly being TRBD1 or TRBD2 (5 bases each). The CDR3 has 15 residues. The germline gives CDR1 MNHEY, CDR2 SVGAGI. Trimming pared 2 bases from V and 1 base from J, leaving 12 bases between. The CDR3 reads CASSYGAGGSYEQYF. CDR3 nucleotides: TGTGCCAGCAGTTACGGGGCAGGAGGATCCTACGAGCAGTACTTC.

This clonotype was counted many times. The J gene is TRBJ1-5, the V gene TRBV6-1; D is undetermined. The CDR3 sequence is 13 residues long. V shed 1 base and J shed 7 bases, with 8 bases lying between them. Per the germline V gene, CDR1 is MNHNS and CDR2 is SASEGT. CDR3: CASSEGVGQPQHF. The CDR3 bases are TGTGCCAGCAGTGAAGGGGTAGGGCAGCCCCAGCATTTT.

The chain has TRBV6-1 and TRBJ2-2, with 8 positions matching TRBD1. The length of the CDR3 is 14 residues. The germline V gene encodes CDR1 MNHNS and CDR2 SASEGT. Trimming took 7 bases from V and 3 from J; bases not matched to a gene: 4. The CDR3 here is CASTNRGDTGELFF. CDR3 DNA: TGTGCCAGCACAAACAGGGGGGACACCGGGGAGCTGTTTTTT.

This clonotype was counted at least ten times. The chain is built from TRBV2 and TRBJ2-5; no definite D call. V lost 4 bases and J lost 0, with 9 bases in between. The CDR3 length is 14 residues. Germline CDR1 is SNHLY and CDR2 is FYNNEI. CDR3 loop: CASSGREYQETQYF. CDR3 in DNA: TGTGCCAGCAGTGGAAGAGAGTACCAAGAGACCCAGTACTTC.

This clonotype was counted ten times or more. V is TRBV29-1 and J is TRBJ2-7; 7 positions agree with TRBD1. Germline lookup yields CDR1 SQVTM and CDR2 ANQGSEA. V was pared by 8 bases and J by 4 bases, with 5 bases of the junction left unmatched. This CDR3 contains 11 residues. CDR3 sequence reads: CSTSTGYEQYF. The CDR3 coding sequence is TGCAGCACCTCGACAGGGTACGAGCAGTACTTC.

The sample holds a few counts of this clonotype. This rearrangement joins TRBV18 to TRBJ1-1; D is unresolved. V was pared by 2 bases and J by 0 bases, with 4 bases between. Germline values: CDR1 KGHSH, CDR2 LQKENI. This CDR3 is 13 amino acids long. Here the CDR3 reads CASSPSMNTEAFF. In DNA form, the CDR3 reads TGTGCCAGCTCACCATCCATGAACACTGAAGCTTTCTTT.